This T cell receptor (beta chain) was sequenced in a study of spatial heterogeneity in lung cancer. Study-level background: Researchers sequenced follow-up PBMC samples if they had them, and these came a median of approximately 26 months after resection.

CDR3 size: 13 residues. Germline-derived CDR1 and CDR2 are SGHTA and FQGNSA. With 1 base removed from V and 4 bases from J, the gap between germline ends came to 8 bases. This clonotype has at least ten counts. Each TCR cDNA molecule bore a unique molecular identifier. One entry per CDR3 protein results from TCRdb running MiXCR on the 5' RACE reads. Here the sample spans fewer than 150,000 distinct CDR3 sequences, under 14% being singletons. Time point here: blood at routine non-recurrence follow-up after resection. The sequenced material consisted of unsorted whole RNA from tumor, nontumor lung or frozen PBMC.

This rearrangement joins TRBV7-2 to TRBJ2-7; unclear D gene. The clonotype comes from a female donor with early-stage non-small cell lung cancer. Sample: PBMCs, taken at follow-up. The CDR3 region is CASSLGFMYEQYF. DNA of the CDR3: TGTGCCAGCAGCTTAGGGTTTATGTACGAGCAGTACTTC.